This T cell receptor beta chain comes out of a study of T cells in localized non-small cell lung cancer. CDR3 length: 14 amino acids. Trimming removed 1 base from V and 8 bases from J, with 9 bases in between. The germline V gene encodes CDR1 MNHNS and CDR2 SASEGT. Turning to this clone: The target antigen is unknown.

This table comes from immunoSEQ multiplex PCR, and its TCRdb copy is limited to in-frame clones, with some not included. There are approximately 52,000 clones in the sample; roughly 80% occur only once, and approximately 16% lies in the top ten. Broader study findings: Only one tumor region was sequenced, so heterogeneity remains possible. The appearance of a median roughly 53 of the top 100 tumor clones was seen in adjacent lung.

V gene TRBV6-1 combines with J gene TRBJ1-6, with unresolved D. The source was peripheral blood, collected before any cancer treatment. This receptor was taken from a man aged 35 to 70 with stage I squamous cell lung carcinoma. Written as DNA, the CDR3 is TGTGCCAGCAGTGAAGTTGGTGGCGATTCACCCCTCCACTTT. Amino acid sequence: CASSEVGGDSPLHF.